This T cell receptor beta chain is from a study of beta chain features in type 1 diabetes. Regarding the study as a whole: Among all four CD4+ subsets, Type 1 diabetes patients had TCRB CDR3s that were moderately but significantly shorter.

This clone showed up just a few times. Its antigen is unidentified. CDR1 and CDR2 from the germline V gene are LNHDA and SQIVND (reference sequence). Trimming removed 0 bases from V and 9 bases from J, with 6 bases in between. The CDR3 runs to 12 residues. Purity (above 95%) was reached by all sorted populations. cDNA synthesis used the whole RNA isolate, giving expressed TCRB sequences. Method: immunoSEQ multiplex PCR; TCRdb's copy keeps in-frame clones and lacks some. The sample includes about 280,000 clones, roughly 15% of them seen just once. The sequenced material came from naive CD4+ T cells from blood. The chain uses TRBV19 and TRBJ2-1; TRBD1 is a possible D gene (6 bases). The TCR originated in a man between 18 and 29 years old with type 1 diabetes. CDR3 DNA: TGTGCCAGTAGTATAGACAGGGGTGAGCAGTTCTTC. It yields the protein CASSIDRGEQFF. Complete variable domain (other parts from reference TRBV19 and TRBJ2-1): DGGITQSPKYLFRKEGQNVTLSCEQNLNHDAMYWYRQDPGQGLRLIYYSQIVNDFQKGDIAEGYSVSREKKESFPLTVTSAQKNPTAFYLCASSIDRGEQFFGPGTRLTVL.